Shown below are 28 T cell receptor beta chains from a single sample sequenced in a study of OX40 agonist ivuxolimab in advanced cancers. Data came from immunoSEQ multiplex PCR; TCRdb stores just in-frame clones and leaves some out. Among some 74,000 clones listed, about 85% were seen once. The specimen comprised CD4+ or CD8+ T cells sorted from blood, sampled in a trial of the OX40 agonist ivuxolimab. The receptors were sampled from an adult with an advanced solid tumor such as melanoma, head and neck, liver or kidney cancer.

This clone was counted a single time. A read error may produce the germline difference seen at one junction end. Other DNA sequences of this sample code for an identical CDR3. V gene TRBV7-2 combines with J gene TRBJ2-2; no definite D call. Germline lookup yields CDR1 SGHTA and CDR2 FQGNSA. The CDR3 loop spans 13 amino acids. CDR3 in amino acids: CASSFFLGGELFF. For the CDR3, the DNA is TGCGCCAGCAGCTTTTTTCTCGGGGGGGAGCTGTTTTTT.

The genes are TRBV7-9 and TRBJ2-3; D is uncertain. Trimming removed 5 bases at V and 1 base at J, with 10 bases between. The CDR3 loop spans 14 amino acids. Germline V lookup: CDR1 SEHNR, CDR2 FQNEAQ (reference sequence). CDR3 sequence (DNA): TGTGCCAGCAGCCCCCTCGGTGGCACAGATACGCAGTATTTT. Translation gives CASSPLGGTDTQYF.

The rearrangement links TRBV4-3 to TRBJ1-1; 9 bases match TRBD1. In germline, CDR1 is LGHNA, CDR2 YSLEER. CDR3 length equals 15 residues. V was clipped by 0 bases and J by 4 bases; unmatched bases: 3. The CDR3 loop is CASSQDGQGSTEAFF. The CDR3 DNA follows: TGCGCCAGCAGCCAAGATGGACAGGGGAGCACTGAAGCTTTCTTT.

This chain connects TRBV10-3 to TRBJ2-1, with 10 bases fitting TRBD2. The V and J ends lost 4 bases and 2 bases, in that order; junction bases with no gene match: 5. Germline CDR1 ENHRY, CDR2 SYGVKD. This CDR3 comprises 16 residues. This chain's CDR3 is CAISAYGTSAYNEQFF. CDR3 DNA sequence: TGTGCCATCAGTGCCTATGGGACTAGCGCCTACAATGAGCAGTTCTTC.

V and J are TRBV2 and TRBJ2-3; D is perhaps TRBD2 (6 bases). V was cut by 6 bases and J by 2 bases, with 12 bases left in between. There are 14 residues in the CDR3. In germline, CDR1 is SNHLY, CDR2 FYNNEI. The CDR3 loop is CASRVADNTDTQYF. CDR3 nucleotide sequence: TGTGCCAGCAGGGTAGCGGACAACACAGATACGCAGTATTTT.

This clone has just one count. The rearrangement joins TRBV4-2 to TRBJ1-2; weak D call: TRBD1 (5 bases). This CDR3 comprises 13 residues. Germline CDR1 reads LGHNA; CDR2 reads YNFKEQ. V lost 5 bases, J lost 5 bases, and 12 bases lay in between. In DNA, the CDR3 is TGTGCCAGCAGCTTGGAGGGGTGGTATGGCTACACCTTC. It codes for CASSLEGWYGYTF.

Only a few counts were recorded for this clone. The gene calls are TRBV30 and TRBJ2-3; D not certain. V lost 5 bases and J 0 bases, leaving 6 bases between the germline ends. The CDR3 covers 12 residues. Per germline, CDR1 GTSNPN and CDR2 SVGIG (reference sequence). The CDR3 coding sequence is TGTGCCTGGGGCCTAAGCACAGATACGCAGTATTTT. Translating it yields CAWGLSTDTQYF.

The rearrangement links TRBV5-6 to TRBJ2-7; D gene ambiguous. The CDR3 contains 14 residues. Germline CDR1 is SGHDT and CDR2 is YYEEEE. V was clipped by 5 bases and J by 3 bases, with 15 bases between them. The CDR3 region is CASRLYTENYEQYF. For the CDR3, the DNA is TGTGCCAGCAGACTATATACAGAAAACTACGAGCAGTACTTC.

This chain joins TRBV10-3 and TRBJ2-5; tentative D call: TRBD1 (6 bases). This CDR3 spans 15 amino acids. CDR1 and CDR2 (germline): ENHRY, SYGVKD. Trimming removed 0 bases at V and 5 bases at J, with 13 bases between. CDR3 loop: CAISESGQSGETQYF. The CDR3 DNA sequence: TGTGCCATCAGTGAGTCTGGACAGTCGGGGGAGACCCAGTACTTC.

The chain couples TRBV6-5 to TRBJ2-7; TRBD1 matches 9 bases. The CDR3 has 14 amino acids. Germline V gene sequence: CDR1 MNHEY, CDR2 SVGAGI. V trimming: 5 bases; J trimming: 7 bases; junction bases outside the gene matches: 9. The CDR3 sequence is CASSKGQGLEEQYF. The CDR3 nucleotides are TGTGCCAGCAGTAAGGGACAGGGCCTTGAGGAGCAGTACTTC.

Only one count was recorded for this clone. This chain connects TRBV29-1 to TRBJ1-4, with D possibly being TRBD1 (5 bases). Germline CDR1 SQVTM, CDR2 ANQGSEA. V was pared by 6 bases and J by 5 bases, with 16 bases between. CDR3 length: 14 residues. CDR3 DNA sequence: TGCAGCGTAACCGACAGTGTGGGAAATGAAAAACTGTTTTTT. Translation: CSVTDSVGNEKLFF.

This clone has just a few counts. This chain uses TRBV15 with TRBJ2-2; D might be TRBD2 (5 bases). Germline V gives CDR1 LNHNV, CDR2 YYDKDF (reference sequence). The CDR3 is 17 amino acids. V lost 5 bases and J lost 7, with 23 bases in between. The CDR3 sequence is CATSPVRIPVGGGELFF. CDR3 coding DNA: TGTGCCACCAGCCCCGTGAGGATCCCGGTCGGAGGCGGGGAGCTGTTTTTT.

The gene calls are TRBV7-9 and TRBJ1-1; 7 bases fit TRBD1. The germline gives CDR1 SEHNR, CDR2 FQNEAQ (reference sequence). The CDR3 totals 13 residues. V lost 1 base and J lost 5; bases outside the gene matches: 1. CDR3 DNA sequence: TGTGCCAGCAGCTTAGAGACAGGGACTGAAGCTTTCTTT. Translated: CASSLETGTEAFF.

CDR3 protein: CASSRDLGAGDTGELFF. The CDR3 bases are TGCGCCAGCAGCCGGGACCTCGGGGCGGGGGACACCGGGGAGCTGTTTTTT. The chain recombines TRBV4-1 with TRBJ2-2, with TRBD2 matching 7 bases. The germline V gene encodes CDR1 MGHRA and CDR2 YSYEKL. Trimming took 4 bases from V and 3 from J; bases not matched to a gene: 11. The CDR3 loop spans 17 amino acids.

The chain has TRBV13 and TRBJ1-2; possibly TRBD1 for D (6 bases). This CDR3 has 13 amino acids. Trimming left V 0 bases short and J 8 bases short, with 10 bases between. Germline lookup yields CDR1 PRHDT and CDR2 FYEKMQ (reference sequence). This chain's CDR3 is CASSLGGTRGYTF. The CDR3 coding sequence is TGTGCCAGCAGCTTAGGAGGGACAAGGGGCTACACCTTC.

In its sample, this clone was seen a few times. The chain couples TRBV5-6 to TRBJ2-7; D might be TRBD1 (5 bases). Germline values: CDR1 SGHDT, CDR2 YYEEEE. The CDR3 spans 13 residues. V lost 1 base and J 2 bases, leaving 7 bases between the germline ends. CDR3 sequence reads: CASSLQGPYEQYF. In DNA form, the CDR3 reads TGTGCCAGCAGCTTGCAGGGCCCCTACGAGCAGTACTTC.

As DNA, the CDR3 is TGTGCCAGCAGCCACGTCAGGCTCAGCACAGATACGCAGTATTTT. It translates to CASSHVRLSTDTQYF. This chain links TRBV13 with TRBJ2-3; no reliable D call. The CDR3 runs to 15 residues. V gave up 5 bases and J gave up 0 bases, with 12 bases separating them. Looked up from germline, CDR1 is PRHDT and CDR2 is FYEKMQ (reference sequence).

J is TRBJ2-5 and V is TRBV7-2, with D perhaps given as TRBD1 or TRBD2 (6 bases each). CDR1 is SGHTA and CDR2 is FQGNSA in the germline V gene. The CDR3 loop spans 17 amino acids. With 2 bases removed from V and 0 bases from J, the gap between germline ends came to 16 bases. CDR3 DNA: TGTGCCAGCAGCTTAAGTGGGGGGCCTACGTACCAAGAGACCCAGTACTTC. Its protein product is CASSLSGGPTYQETQYF.

The CDR3 is CASSLRQGASYNSPLHF. Written as DNA, the CDR3 is TGTGCCAGCAGTCTCCGACAGGGGGCCTCCTATAATTCACCCCTCCACTTT. The chain carries TRBV28 and TRBJ1-6; 10 nucleotides align to TRBD1. Trimming at V came to 5 bases and at J to 0 bases, leaving 4 bases not matched to a gene. From germline, CDR1 is MDHEN and CDR2 SYDVKM. The CDR3 has 17 amino acids.

The chain uses TRBV4-2 and TRBJ2-7; a possible D gene is TRBD1 (5 bases). V lost 5 bases, J lost 4 bases, and 9 bases lay in between. Germline CDR1 and CDR2: LGHNA and YNFKEQ. The CDR3 spans 12 residues. CDR3 sequence reads: CASSIQGYEQYF. The CDR3 DNA sequence: TGTGCCAGCAGCATCCAGGGATACGAGCAGTACTTC.

The V call is TRBV5-5, the J call TRBJ2-3, with 7 nucleotides matching TRBD1. This CDR3 has 12 residues. V was clipped by 4 bases and J by 11 bases; unmatched bases: 7. From germline, CDR1 is SGHKS and CDR2 YYEKEE (reference sequence). The CDR3 sequence: CASSETGPRQYF. CDR3 sequence (DNA): TGTGCCAGCAGCGAGACAGGGCCAAGGCAGTATTTT.

The rearrangement links TRBV2 to TRBJ1-5; the match to TRBD1 covers 7 bases. This CDR3 comprises 14 residues. After removal of 8 bases from V and 2 bases from J, the junction contained 6 bases not matched to a gene. Germline V gene sequence: CDR1 SNHLY, CDR2 FYNNEI. CDR3 amino acids: CASETGMGNQPQHF. The CDR3 DNA follows: TGTGCCAGCGAGACAGGGATGGGCAATCAGCCCCAGCATTTT.

The count of this clone is one. V and J are TRBV6-1 and TRBJ2-5, with 9 bases matching TRBD1. V trimming: 4 bases; J trimming: 3 bases; junction bases outside the gene matches: 3. This CDR3 has 14 amino acids. The germline V gene has CDR1 MNHNS and CDR2 SASEGT. The CDR3 DNA follows: TGTGCCAGCAGTGCCGGGGACAGGGAAGAGACCCAGTACTTC. Its translation is CASSAGDREETQYF.

The J gene is TRBJ2-2, the V gene TRBV30; D is unresolved. Germline V CDR1 and CDR2: GTSNPN, SVGIG (reference sequence). This CDR3 region has 13 residues. With 1 base removed from V and 2 bases from J, the gap between germline ends came to 5 bases. CDR3 in amino acids: CAWSGGNTGELFF. CDR3 nucleotide sequence: TGTGCCTGGAGTGGAGGAAACACCGGGGAGCTGTTTTTT.

This sequence joins TRBV7-6 and TRBJ1-3; no clear D gene. The CDR3 extends over 12 amino acids. CDR1 and CDR2 from the germline V gene are SGHVS and FNYEAQ. Trimming shortened V by 2 bases and J by 4 bases, and 3 bases separated the two germline ends. CDR3 in DNA: TGTGCCAGCAGCTTATCAGGAAACACCATATATTTT. Residues: CASSLSGNTIYF.

The J gene is TRBJ1-1, the V gene TRBV9, with 7 bases identical to TRBD1. The V segment lost 3 bases and the J segment 0 bases; nucleotides outside the gene matches: 14. The CDR3 covers 18 residues. Germline V gives CDR1 SGDLS, CDR2 YYNGEE. This chain's CDR3 is CASSERDSISRLNTEAFF. CDR3 nucleotide sequence: TGTGCCAGCAGCGAGCGGGACAGTATAAGCCGATTGAACACTGAAGCTTTCTTT.

V usage is TRBV7-9 and J usage is TRBJ1-1, with D uncertain. This CDR3 is 15 amino acids long. V was pared by 4 bases and J by 2 bases, with 14 bases between. CDR1 and CDR2 (germline): SEHNR, FQNEAQ (reference sequence). Written as DNA, the CDR3 is TGTGCCAGCAGCTCTCAGAGAGACCCAAACACTGAAGCTTTCTTT. Translating gives CASSSQRDPNTEAFF.

This clone was observed once. V and J are TRBV11-3 and TRBJ2-7; the D gene is possibly TRBD2 (6 bases). Trimming pared 2 bases from V and 6 bases from J, leaving 8 bases between. The length of the CDR3 is 12 residues. Germline CDR1 SGHNT, CDR2 YENEEA. CDR3 bases: TGTGCCAGCAGCTTACCCGGGGGCGAGCAGTACTTC. Residues: CASSLPGGEQYF. The whole variable domain, filled in from reference TRBV11-3 and TRBJ2-7, reads EAGVVQSPRYKIIEKKQPVAFWCNPISGHNTLYWYLQNLGQGPELLIRYENEEAVDDSQLPKDRFSAERLKGVDSTLKIQPAELGDSAVYLCASSLPGGEQYFGPGTRLTVT.